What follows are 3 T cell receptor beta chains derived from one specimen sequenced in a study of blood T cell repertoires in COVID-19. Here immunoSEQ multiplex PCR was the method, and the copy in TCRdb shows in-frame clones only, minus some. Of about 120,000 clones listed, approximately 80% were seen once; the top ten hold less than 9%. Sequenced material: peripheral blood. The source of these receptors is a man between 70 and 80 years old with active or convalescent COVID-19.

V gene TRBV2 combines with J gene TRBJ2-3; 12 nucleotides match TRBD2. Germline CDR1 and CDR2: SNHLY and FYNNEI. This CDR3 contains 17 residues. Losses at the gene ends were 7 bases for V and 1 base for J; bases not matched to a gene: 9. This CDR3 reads CASNILAGGAGTDTQYF. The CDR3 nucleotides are TGTGCCAGCAATATTCTAGCGGGAGGGGCAGGCACAGATACGCAGTATTTT.

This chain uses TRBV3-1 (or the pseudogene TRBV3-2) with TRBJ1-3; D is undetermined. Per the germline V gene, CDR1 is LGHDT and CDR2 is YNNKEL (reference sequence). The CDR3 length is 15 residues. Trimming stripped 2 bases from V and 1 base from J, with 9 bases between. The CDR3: CASSQMRPSGNTIYF. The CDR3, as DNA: TGTGCCAGCAGCCAAATGAGGCCTTCTGGAAACACCATATATTTT.

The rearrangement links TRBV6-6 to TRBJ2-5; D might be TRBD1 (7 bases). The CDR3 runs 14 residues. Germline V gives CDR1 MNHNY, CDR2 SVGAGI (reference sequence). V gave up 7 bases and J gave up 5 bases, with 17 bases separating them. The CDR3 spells CASTTRGERETQYF. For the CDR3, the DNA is TGTGCCAGCACCACCAGGGGGGAGAGGGAGACCCAGTACTTC.